This is a list of T cell receptor beta chains from one sample in a study of T cell changes during pregnancy in multiple sclerosis. Here immunoSEQ multiplex PCR was the method, and the copy in TCRdb shows in-frame clones only, minus some. The sample consists of about 63,000 clones, approximately 93% of them appearing once. The sequencing here drew on CD8+ T cells from peripheral blood mononuclear cells, taken in the second trimester of pregnancy. These receptors all come from a female donor with multiple sclerosis, enrolled in a pregnancy study. Both conserved end residues are part of each CDR3. The D gene is left open where the match is weak. The size entry is marked missing in some rows and otherwise reads once, few, many or a size class.

>.|TRBV11-2|TRBJ1-4|13|.
TGTGCCAGCAGCTTTATAAATAATGAAAAACTGTTTTTT
CASSFINNEKLFF
>.|TRBV7-2|TRBJ2-1|14|.
TGTGCCAGCAGCAAGCCGGGACTTGTAAATGAGCAGTTCTTC
CASSKPGLVNEQFF
>TRBD1|TRBV27|TRBJ1-2|18|.
TGTGCCAGCACCTCACAGGGCCCGGGACAGGTTGGTCCCTATGGCTACACCTTC
CASTSQGPGQVGPYGYTF
>.|TRBV5-1|TRBJ1-1|15|.
TGCGCCAGCAGCCACACGCCGTCAGACTACACTGAAGCTTTCTTT
CASSHTPSDYTEAFF
>.|TRBV27|TRBJ2-3|13|.
TGTGCCAGCAGTTTGAGGGGCACAGATACGCAGTATTTT
CASSLRGTDTQYF
>TRBD1|TRBV19|TRBJ2-7|14|.
TGTGCCAGTAGTCCGGGACAGGTCTCCTACGAGCAGTACTTC
CASSPGQVSYEQYF
>.|TRBV9|TRBJ1-3|14|.
TGTGCCAGCAGCGCGCGGGCCTCTGGAAACACCATATATTTT
CASSARASGNTIYF
>TRBD2|TRBV29-1|TRBJ2-7|14|.
TGCAGCGTTGGAAGGCTAGCGGGAGACTACGAGCAGTACTTC
CSVGRLAGDYEQYF
>TRBD2|TRBV7-3|TRBJ2-1|17|.
TGTGCCAGCAGCCCGGGACTAGCGGGAGGACTCTACAATGAGCAGTTCTTC
CASSPGLAGGLYNEQFF
>TRBD1|TRBV4-1|TRBJ2-7|14|.
TGCGCCAGCAGCCTAGACAGGGCAGGCTACGAGCAGTACTTC
CASSLDRAGYEQYF
>.|TRBV15|TRBJ2-3|14|.
TGTGCCACCAGCAGAGGTCAGAGCACAGATACGCAGTATTTT
CATSRGQSTDTQYF
>TRBD2|TRBV4-2|TRBJ2-7|18|.
TGTGCCAGCAGCCAAGATTGGGCTCTAGCGGGAGGGCCTAACGAGCAGTACTTC
CASSQDWALAGGPNEQYF
>.|TRBV15|TRBJ2-5|17|.
TGTGCCACCAGCAGAGATGACCGGGGTTCGTTTCAAGAGACCCAGTACTTC
CATSRDDRGSFQETQYF
>.|TRBV7-2|TRBJ2-7|15|once
TGTGCCAGCAGCTTTATCGGGACTGTGACCTACGAGCAGTACTTC
CASSFIGTVTYEQYF
>TRBD1|TRBV5-1|TRBJ1-2|15|.
TGCGCCAGCAGCCCCGGGACAGGGGGAGGCTATGGCTACACCTTC
CASSPGTGGGYGYTF
>TRBD1|TRBV28|TRBJ2-5|15|.
TGTGCCAGCAGTAAGGGGACAGCGTACCAAGAGACCCAGTACTTC
CASSKGTAYQETQYF
>TRBD1|TRBV15|TRBJ2-2|14|.
TGTGCCACCGCAGGGGGTATGAAGGCCGGGGAGCTGTTTTTT
CATAGGMKAGELFF
>.|TRBV27|TRBJ2-1|17|.
TGTGCCAGCAGTTTGAATCTCCTCGGTAGCTCGTACAATGAGCAGTTCTTC
CASSLNLLGSSYNEQFF
>TRBD2|TRBV25-1|TRBJ2-1|15|.
TGTGCCAGCGGAGAGGGGCTAGCGGGTTACAATGAGCAGTTCTTC
CASGEGLAGYNEQFF
>TRBD1|TRBV6-5|TRBJ1-2|15|.
TGTGCCAGCATACCGCGGACAGGCTCAAGGGATGGCTACACCTTC
CASIPRTGSRDGYTF
>.|TRBV12-5|TRBJ2-2|15|.
TGTGCTAGTGGTTTGGCGGGATCCCACACCGGGGAGCTGTTTTTT
CASGLAGSHTGELFF
>.|TRBV5-8|TRBJ2-1|16|.
TGTGCCAGCAGCTTGGCAGGGTACGGGTCCTACAATGAGCAGTTCTTC
CASSLAGYGSYNEQFF
>TRBD2|TRBV19|TRBJ2-1|14|.
TGTGCCAGTAGTTCGGGGGGGGAATACAATGAGCAGTTCTTC
CASSSGGEYNEQFF
>TRBD1|TRBV6-5|TRBJ2-7|15|.
TGTGCCAGCAGTTACTCTGGGACAGCCTCCTACGAGCAGTACTTC
CASSYSGTASYEQYF
>TRBD1|TRBV19|TRBJ1-2|14|.
TGTGCCAGTAGTACTCACAGGGGGCATTCTGGCTACACCTTC
CASSTHRGHSGYTF
>.|TRBV6-4|TRBJ2-2|12|.
TGTGCCAGCAGTGACCTCGGCGGGGAGCTGTTTTTT
CASSDLGGELFF
>.|TRBV2|TRBJ1-2|14|few
TGTGCCAGCAATAATCAGGGGATGAACTATGGCTACACCTTC
CASNNQGMNYGYTF
>.|TRBV2|TRBJ2-2|15|.
TGTGCCAGCGTAAACGGGATCACGAACACCGGGGAGCTGTTTTTT
CASVNGITNTGELFF
>.|TRBV6-1|TRBJ1-2|14|.
TGTGCCAGCAGTGAACGGCAGGGTCTTCGGGGCTACACCTTC
CASSERQGLRGYTF
>TRBD1|TRBV27|TRBJ2-7|14|once
TGTGCCAGCAGTTTTACGGGACAGGCCTACGAGCAGTACTTC
CASSFTGQAYEQYF
>.|TRBV29-1|TRBJ2-3|14|.
TGCAGCGTTGATTTGGGCCTTCCCACAGATACGCAGTATTTT
CSVDLGLPTDTQYF
>.|TRBV27|TRBJ2-7|14|.
TGTGCCAGCAGTTTAGCGGGAATTTTTTACGAGCAGTACTTC
CASSLAGIFYEQYF
>TRBD2|TRBV9|TRBJ2-4|16|.
TGTGCCAGCAGCTTCCTAGCGGGAGGGGCCAAAAACATTCAGTACTTC
CASSFLAGGAKNIQYF
>.|TRBV7-8|TRBJ2-7|14|.
TGTGCCAGCAGCTTATTCGCCGAAGCGAAGGAGCAGTACTTC
CASSLFAEAKEQYF